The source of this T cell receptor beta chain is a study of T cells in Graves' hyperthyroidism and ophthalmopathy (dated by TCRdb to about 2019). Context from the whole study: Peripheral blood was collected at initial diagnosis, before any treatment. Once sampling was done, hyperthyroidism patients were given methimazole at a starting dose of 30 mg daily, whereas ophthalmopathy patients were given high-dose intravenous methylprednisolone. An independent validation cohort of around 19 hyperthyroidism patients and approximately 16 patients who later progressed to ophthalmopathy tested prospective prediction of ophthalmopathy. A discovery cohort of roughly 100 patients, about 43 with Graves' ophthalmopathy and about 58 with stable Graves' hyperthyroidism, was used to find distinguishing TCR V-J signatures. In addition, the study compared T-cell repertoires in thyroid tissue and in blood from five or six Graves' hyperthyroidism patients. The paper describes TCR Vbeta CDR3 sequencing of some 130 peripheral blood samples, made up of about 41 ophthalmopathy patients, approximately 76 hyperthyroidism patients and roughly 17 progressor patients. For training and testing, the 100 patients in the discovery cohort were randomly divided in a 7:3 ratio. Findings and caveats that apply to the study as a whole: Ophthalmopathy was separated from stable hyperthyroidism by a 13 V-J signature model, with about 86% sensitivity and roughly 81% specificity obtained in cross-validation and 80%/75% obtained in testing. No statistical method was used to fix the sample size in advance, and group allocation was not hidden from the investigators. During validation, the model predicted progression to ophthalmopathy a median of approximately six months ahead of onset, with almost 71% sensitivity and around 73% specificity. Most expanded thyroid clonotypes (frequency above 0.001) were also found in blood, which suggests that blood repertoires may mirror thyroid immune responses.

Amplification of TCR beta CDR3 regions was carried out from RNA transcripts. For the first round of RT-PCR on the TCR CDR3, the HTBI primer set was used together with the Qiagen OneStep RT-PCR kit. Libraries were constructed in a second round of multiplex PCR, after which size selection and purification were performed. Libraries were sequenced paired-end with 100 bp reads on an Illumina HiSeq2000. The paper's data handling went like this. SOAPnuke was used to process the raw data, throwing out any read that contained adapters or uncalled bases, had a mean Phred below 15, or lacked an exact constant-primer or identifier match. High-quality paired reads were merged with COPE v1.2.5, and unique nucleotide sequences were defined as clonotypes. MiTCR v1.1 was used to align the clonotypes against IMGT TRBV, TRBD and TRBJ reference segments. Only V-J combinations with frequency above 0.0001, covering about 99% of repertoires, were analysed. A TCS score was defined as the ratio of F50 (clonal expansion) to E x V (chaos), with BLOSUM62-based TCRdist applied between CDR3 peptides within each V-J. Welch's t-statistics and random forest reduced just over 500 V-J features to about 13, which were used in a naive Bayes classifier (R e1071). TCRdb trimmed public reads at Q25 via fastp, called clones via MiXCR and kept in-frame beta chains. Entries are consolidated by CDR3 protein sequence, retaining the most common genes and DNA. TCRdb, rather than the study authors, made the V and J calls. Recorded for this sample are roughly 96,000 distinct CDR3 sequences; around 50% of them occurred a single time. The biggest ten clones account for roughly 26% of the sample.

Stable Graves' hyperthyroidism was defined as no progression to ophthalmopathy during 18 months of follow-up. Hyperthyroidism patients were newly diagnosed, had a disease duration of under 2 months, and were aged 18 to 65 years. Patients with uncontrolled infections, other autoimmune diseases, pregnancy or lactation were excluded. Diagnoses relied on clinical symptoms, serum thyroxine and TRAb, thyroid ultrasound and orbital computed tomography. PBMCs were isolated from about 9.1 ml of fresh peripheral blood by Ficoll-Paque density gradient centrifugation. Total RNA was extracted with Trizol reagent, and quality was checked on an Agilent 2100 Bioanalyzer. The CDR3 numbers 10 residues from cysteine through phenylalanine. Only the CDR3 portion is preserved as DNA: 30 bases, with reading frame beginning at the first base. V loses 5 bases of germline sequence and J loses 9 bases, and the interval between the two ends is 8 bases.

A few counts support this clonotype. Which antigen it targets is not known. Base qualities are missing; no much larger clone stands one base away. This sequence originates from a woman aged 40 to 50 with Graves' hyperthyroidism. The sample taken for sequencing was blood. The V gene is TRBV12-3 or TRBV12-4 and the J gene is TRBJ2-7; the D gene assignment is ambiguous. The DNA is TGTGCCAGCAGTCCCTGGGGGCAGTACTTC. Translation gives CASSPWGQYF.